This T cell receptor beta chain was recovered during a study of T cell responses to AZD1222 COVID-19 vaccine. As concerns this clone: The antigen remains undetermined.

Assay: immunoSEQ multiplex PCR; the TCRdb copy retains only in-frame clones and omits some. Seen here are 250,000 to 300,000 clones, 90% to 95% observed once, and the top ten hold 0.55%. General study points: Just a handful of AZD1222 recipients tested seropositive at baseline. It was only after the peak T cell response that any repertoires were sampled. Spike-specific TCRs gained breadth and depth after people received two AZD1222 doses. White British ancestry dominated among donors, who included more females, and clonal diversity was possibly underestimated.

The clonotype comes from an adult who received the AZD1222 COVID-19 vaccine. The sequenced sample was peripheral blood, obtained 28 days after the second AZD1222 dose.

The CDR3 coding sequence is TGTGCCAGCAGTGAACCCCCGGGGAGGGGAATTGGGAATTCACCCCTCCACTTT. Protein sequence: CASSEPPGRGIGNSPLHF. This sequence joins TRBV6-1 and TRBJ1-6, with D perhaps TRBD1 (5 bases). CDR3 length: 18 residues. Per the germline V gene, CDR1 is MNHNS and CDR2 is SASEGT. V lost 2 bases and J 7 bases, leaving 21 bases between the germline ends.